This TCR beta chain was sequenced in a study of immune heterogeneity within non-small cell lung tumors (dated by TCRdb to the late 2010s). Some background on the complete study: By histology, several squamous cell carcinomas, 9 to 11 non-squamous carcinomas and 1 tumor not otherwise specified were included. Whole-exome sequencing, RNA-seq and TCR beta repertoire sequencing were combined for multiple spatially distinct regions from each NSCLC tumor so that intratumoral immune heterogeneity could be examined. Transcriptome data were available for just 40 to 50 loci from around twelve patients, whereas TCR repertoire analysis spanned fewer than 60 tumor loci from fewer than 18 patients. Binding of neoantigens to the HLA alleles of each patient was predicted with netMHCpan-3.0 for mutant peptides of 8 to 11 amino acids.

Genomic DNA extracted from bulk tumor tissue served as TCR template, with about 0.6 ug gDNA amplified per sample. During surgery, multiple biopsies were taken from each primary tumor and placed as far apart as possible within the tumor mass. The study cohort was described as untreated, and the patients were newly diagnosed NSCLC cases having curative surgery. Donors were approximately 15 newly diagnosed non-small cell lung cancer patients undergoing surgery with curative intent. Resected tumor masses were reviewed by two independent pathologists. Only DNA and RNA samples of high quality went on to sequencing. About this clonotype: Its antigen is unknown. The sample holds no much larger clone one base away, and base qualities are not on file.

The TCR beta CDR3 region was amplified with a multiplex PCR system whose first round ran for about 9 cycles using 32 V-gene forward primers and 13 J-gene reverse primers. First-round PCR used a QIAGEN Multiplex PCR Kit, and primer sequences were filed in Chinese patent CN105087789A. Illumina universal primers were attached in a second round of PCR run with the Phusion High-Fidelity PCR Kit. The TCR libraries underwent paired-end sequencing with a read length of 151 bp on the Illumina HiSeq X Ten platform. The original methods were these. Reads without multiplex PCR primers were removed using Cutadapt, read pairs were merged using PEAR, and CDR3 regions were called using MiXCR with default settings. Repertoire diversity used Shannon entropy, and clonality was computed as one minus Shannon entropy divided by ln of productive unique sequence count. Dominant or high-frequency T-cell clones were defined as clonotypes at frequencies of at least 0.5%. Using fastp trimming at Q25 and MiXCR clonotype assembly, TCRdb reanalyzed the public sequencing data and kept in-frame beta chains. For every CDR3 protein sequence, its rows merge into one entry that carries the most common genes and DNA. These V and J calls derive from TCRdb rather than the authors' analysis. For this sample the table gives about 13,000 distinct CDR3 sequences, of which about 23% were detected only once. Of the sample, about an eighth is held by the ten largest clones.

Study-level results and caveats: High-frequency TCR beta clonotypes were found to be largely distinct between individual patients. Within a patient, identical dominant CDR3B clonotypes were found to recur across loci, yet unique high-frequency clones were also harbored in different tumor locations. A statistically significant but moderate positive correlation (R roughly 0.33) was observed between local T-cell repertoire clonality and local tumor mutational burden.

V trim: 5 bases; J trim: 5 bases; unmatched bases: 2. Including the terminal cysteine and phenylalanine, the CDR3 comprises 13 residues. Only CDR3 DNA remains: 39 bases, in frame from the first base. Via the germline V gene, CDR1 is SGHVS and CDR2 FQNEAQ. Material: lung tumor tissue. The sequence is built from TRBV7-8 and TRBJ2-2, and 7 junction bases match TRBD2. The TCR sequence derives from a man aged 50-60 years with non-small cell lung cancer. The DNA sequence is given as TGTGCCAGCAGCGAGCGGGAAACCGGGGAGCTGTTTTTT. It translates to CASSERETGELFF.